This T cell receptor beta chain stems from a study of PD-1 blockade in classical Hodgkin lymphoma. Generated by immunoSEQ multiplex PCR, the TCRdb table keeps only in-frame clones and is missing some. The sample includes about 34,000 clones, 76% seen only once; the top ten take about 15%. All the patients suffered relapse after autologous stem cell transplantation, and brentuximab vedotin exposure differed. This CDR3 has 14 residues. Germline V lookup: CDR1 SEHNR, CDR2 FQNEAQ (reference sequence). Trimming left V 2 bases short and J 2 bases short, with 10 bases between. Sequencing was performed on peripheral blood mononuclear cells (PBMCs), taken before the second cycle of nivolumab. J is TRBJ2-7 and V is TRBV7-9, with D unresolved. The receptor's source is a human donor with classical Hodgkin lymphoma. The CDR3 sequence: CASSLSAATYEQYF. CDR3 in DNA: TGTGCCAGCAGCTTATCGGCAGCCACCTACGAGCAGTACTTC.